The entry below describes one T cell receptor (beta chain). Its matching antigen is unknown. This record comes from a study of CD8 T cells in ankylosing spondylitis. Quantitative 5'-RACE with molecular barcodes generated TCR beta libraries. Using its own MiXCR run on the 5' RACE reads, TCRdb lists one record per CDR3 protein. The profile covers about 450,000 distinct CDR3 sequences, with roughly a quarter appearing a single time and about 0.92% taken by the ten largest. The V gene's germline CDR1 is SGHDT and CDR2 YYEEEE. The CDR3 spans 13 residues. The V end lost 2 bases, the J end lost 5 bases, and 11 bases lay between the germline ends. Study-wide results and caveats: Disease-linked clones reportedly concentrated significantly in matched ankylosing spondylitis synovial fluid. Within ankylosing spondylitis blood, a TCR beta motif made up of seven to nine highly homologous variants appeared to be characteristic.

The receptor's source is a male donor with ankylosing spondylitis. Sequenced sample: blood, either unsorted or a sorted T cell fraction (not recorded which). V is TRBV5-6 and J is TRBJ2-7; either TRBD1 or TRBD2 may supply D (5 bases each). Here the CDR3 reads CASSFYEGNEQYV. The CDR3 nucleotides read TGTGCCAGCAGCTTTTACGAGGGGAACGAGCAGTACGTC.